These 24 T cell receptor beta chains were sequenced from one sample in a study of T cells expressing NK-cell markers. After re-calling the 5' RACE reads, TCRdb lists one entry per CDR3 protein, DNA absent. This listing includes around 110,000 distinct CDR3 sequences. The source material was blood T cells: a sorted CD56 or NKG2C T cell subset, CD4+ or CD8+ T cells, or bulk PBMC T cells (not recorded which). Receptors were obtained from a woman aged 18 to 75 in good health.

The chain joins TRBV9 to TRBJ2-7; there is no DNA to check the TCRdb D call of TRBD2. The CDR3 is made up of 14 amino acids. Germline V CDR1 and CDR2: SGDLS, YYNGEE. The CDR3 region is CASSGSGPAYEQYF.

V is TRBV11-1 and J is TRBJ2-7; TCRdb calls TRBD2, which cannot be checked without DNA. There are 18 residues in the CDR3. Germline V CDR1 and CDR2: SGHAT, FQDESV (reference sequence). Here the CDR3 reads CASSLGREGPSRRDEQYF.

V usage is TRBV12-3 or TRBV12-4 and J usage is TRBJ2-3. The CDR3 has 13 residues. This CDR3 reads CASSLSSADTQYF.

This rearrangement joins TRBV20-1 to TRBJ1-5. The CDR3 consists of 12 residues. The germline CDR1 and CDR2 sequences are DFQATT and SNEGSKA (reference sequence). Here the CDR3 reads CSARDLGWPQHF.

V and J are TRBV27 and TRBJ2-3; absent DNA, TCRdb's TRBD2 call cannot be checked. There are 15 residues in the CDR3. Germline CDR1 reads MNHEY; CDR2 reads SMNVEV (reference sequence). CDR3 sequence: CASSLLAGRGDTQYF.

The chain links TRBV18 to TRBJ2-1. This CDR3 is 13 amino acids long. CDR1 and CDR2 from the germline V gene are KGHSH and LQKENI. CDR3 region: CASRDSYSNEQFF.

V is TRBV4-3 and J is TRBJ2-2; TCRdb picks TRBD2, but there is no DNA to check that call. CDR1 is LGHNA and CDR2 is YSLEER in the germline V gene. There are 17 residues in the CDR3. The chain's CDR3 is CASSQDPGGQNTGELFF.

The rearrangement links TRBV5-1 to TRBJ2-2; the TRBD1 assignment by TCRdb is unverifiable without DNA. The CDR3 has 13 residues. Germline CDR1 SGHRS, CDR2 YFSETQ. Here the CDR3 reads CASRGQLTGELFF.

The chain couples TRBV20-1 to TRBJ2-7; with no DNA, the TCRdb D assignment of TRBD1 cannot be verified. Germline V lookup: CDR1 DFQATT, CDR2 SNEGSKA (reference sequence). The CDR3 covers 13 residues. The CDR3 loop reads CSAREGGVYEQYF.

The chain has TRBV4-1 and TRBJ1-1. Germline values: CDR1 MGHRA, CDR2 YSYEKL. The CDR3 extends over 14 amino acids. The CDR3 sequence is CASSQAAGWTEAFF.

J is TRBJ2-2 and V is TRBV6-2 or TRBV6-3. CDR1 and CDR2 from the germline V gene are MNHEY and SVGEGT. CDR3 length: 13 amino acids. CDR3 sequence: CASSYSISGELFF.

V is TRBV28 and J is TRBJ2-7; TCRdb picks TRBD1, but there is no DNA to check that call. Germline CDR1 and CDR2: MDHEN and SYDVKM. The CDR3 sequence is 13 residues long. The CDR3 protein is CASSRGSAYEQYF.

The CDR3 sequence is CATSRDPLESQQFF. J is TRBJ2-1 and V is TRBV15; TCRdb lists TRBD1, though no DNA is available to test this call. The CDR3 loop spans 14 amino acids. The germline V gene encodes CDR1 LNHNV and CDR2 YYDKDF (reference sequence).

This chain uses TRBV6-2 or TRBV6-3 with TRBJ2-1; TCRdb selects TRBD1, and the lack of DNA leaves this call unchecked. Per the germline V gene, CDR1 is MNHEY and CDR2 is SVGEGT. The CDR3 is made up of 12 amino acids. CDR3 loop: CASSSQSLVQFF.

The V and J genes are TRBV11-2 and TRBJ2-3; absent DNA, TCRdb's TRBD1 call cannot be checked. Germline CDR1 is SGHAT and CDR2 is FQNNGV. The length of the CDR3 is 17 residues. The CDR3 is CASSILTGTPRTDTQYF.

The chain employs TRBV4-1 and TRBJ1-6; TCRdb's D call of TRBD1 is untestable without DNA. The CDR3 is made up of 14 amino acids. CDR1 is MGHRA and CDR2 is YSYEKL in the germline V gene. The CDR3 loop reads CASSQAGGWSPLHF.

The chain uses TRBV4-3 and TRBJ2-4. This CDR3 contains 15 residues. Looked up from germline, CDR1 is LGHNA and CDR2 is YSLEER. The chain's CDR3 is CASSQDRDRVYIQYF.

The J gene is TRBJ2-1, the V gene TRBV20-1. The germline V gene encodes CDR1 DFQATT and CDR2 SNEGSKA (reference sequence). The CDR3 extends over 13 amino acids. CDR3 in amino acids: CSARDLLYNEQFF.

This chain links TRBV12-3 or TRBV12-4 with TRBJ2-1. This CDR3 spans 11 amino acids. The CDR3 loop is CASRHSYEQFF.

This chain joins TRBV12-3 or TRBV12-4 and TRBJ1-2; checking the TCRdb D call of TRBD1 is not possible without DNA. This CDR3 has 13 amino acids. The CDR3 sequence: CASSARVRDGYTF.

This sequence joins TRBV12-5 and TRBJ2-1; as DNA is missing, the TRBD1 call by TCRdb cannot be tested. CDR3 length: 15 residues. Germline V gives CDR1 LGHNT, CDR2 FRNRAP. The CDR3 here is CASGEGGGVYNEQFF.

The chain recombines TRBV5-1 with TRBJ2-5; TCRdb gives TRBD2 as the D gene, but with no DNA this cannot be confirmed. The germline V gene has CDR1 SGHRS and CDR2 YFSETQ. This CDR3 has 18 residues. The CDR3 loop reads CASSLVRILAAFQETQYF.

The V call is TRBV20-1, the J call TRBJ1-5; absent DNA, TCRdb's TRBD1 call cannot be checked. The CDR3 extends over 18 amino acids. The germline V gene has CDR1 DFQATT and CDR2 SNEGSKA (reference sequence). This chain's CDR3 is CSARDRGGALGGHQPQHF.

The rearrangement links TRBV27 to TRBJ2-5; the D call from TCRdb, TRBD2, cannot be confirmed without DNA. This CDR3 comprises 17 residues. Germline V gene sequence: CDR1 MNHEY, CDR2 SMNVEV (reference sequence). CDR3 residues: CASSPRPPLGRQETQYF.